The 23 T cell receptor beta chains listed next were all sequenced from one sample in a study of shared T cell receptors in the human thymus. Clones were read by immunoSEQ multiplex PCR, and TCRdb kept only the in-frame ones, dropping some. The repertoire holds hundreds of thousands of clones, 88% seen once, with 0.0095% to 0.011% in the top ten. Separately, the same data were catalogued under a study of human thymus T cells.

Material for sequencing was thymocytes. Receptors were obtained from a boy younger than two with a congenital heart defect.

This chain connects TRBV2 to TRBJ2-1; 9 bases are shared with TRBD2. The germline gives CDR1 SNHLY, CDR2 FYNNEI. V was clipped by 1 base and J by 6 bases; unmatched bases: 4. This CDR3 has 15 residues. CDR3 bases: TGTGCCAGCAGTGAAGTGAGCGGGAGGCCCAATGAGCAGTTCTTC. Translation: CASSEVSGRPNEQFF.

The V and J genes are TRBV28 and TRBJ2-3; TRBD2 aligns across 9 bases. Germline V gene sequence: CDR1 MDHEN, CDR2 SYDVKM. The CDR3 spans 18 residues. V was pared by 5 bases and J by 4 bases, with 16 bases of the junction left unmatched. CDR3 sequence: CASSLRLAGVGGADTQYF. CDR3 sequence (DNA): TGTGCCAGCAGTCTGAGATTAGCGGGAGTGGGGGGGGCAGATACGCAGTATTTT.

DNA for the CDR3: TGTGCCAGCAGGAAACACTGGACAGCCTTAACCTTGACCCCCTACGAGCAGTACTTC. It translates to CASRKHWTALTLTPYEQYF. The rearrangement links TRBV27 to TRBJ2-7; possible D gene TRBD1, 6 bases. CDR1 is MNHEY, CDR2 SMNVEV, per germline (reference sequence). This CDR3 has 19 amino acids. V was pared by 6 bases and J by 2 bases, with 29 bases between.

The genes are TRBV29-1 and TRBJ2-3, with 9 positions matching TRBD1. V shed 4 bases and J 3 bases; nucleotides not matched to a gene: 11. CDR1 and CDR2 (germline): SQVTM, ANQGSEA. The CDR3 loop spans 16 amino acids. The CDR3 nucleotides read TGCAGCGTTGGCCGCTCTGGGGGACAGGGAACAGATACGCAGTATTTT. The encoded protein is CSVGRSGGQGTDTQYF.

In DNA, the CDR3 is TGTGCCAGCAGACCTCAGGGTGAGTGGGCCTACGAGCAGTACTTC. Translation: CASRPQGEWAYEQYF. V is TRBV6-6 and J is TRBJ2-7, with D possibly matching TRBD1 (5 bases). Germline CDR1 and CDR2: MNHNY and SVGAGI (reference sequence). With 6 bases removed from V and 2 bases from J, the gap between germline ends came to 17 bases. The CDR3 is 15 amino acids.

This clone was counted a few times. The chain links TRBV7-9 to TRBJ2-1; TRBD2 matches at 13 bases. The CDR3 is made up of 18 amino acids. Germline trimming cut 1 base from V and 7 bases from J; bases unmatched to any gene: 10. Germline V gene data show CDR1 as SEHNR and CDR2 as FQNEAQ (reference sequence). The CDR3 sequence is CASSLVPSTSGRANEQFF. The CDR3 DNA sequence: TGTGCCAGCAGCTTAGTCCCCTCTACTAGCGGGAGGGCTAATGAGCAGTTCTTC.

The chain joins TRBV21-1 to TRBJ2-7; the table's TRBD2 call for D was not verified on the DNA. TRBV21-1 is shown as a pseudogene. This CDR3 has 18 residues. CDR3 loop: CASSKGGPGGGGSYEQYF. The CDR3 bases are TGTGCCAGCAGCAAAGGGGGTCCGGGCGGAGGAGGGTCCTACGAGCAGTACTTC.

The V gene is TRBV14, the J gene TRBJ2-5; possible D gene TRBD2, 5 bases. The J call is doubtful: the DNA matches TRBJ2-7 better. CDR1 and CDR2 (germline): SGHDN, FVKESK. The CDR3 loop spans 14 amino acids. The DNA for the CDR3 is TGTGCCAGCAGCTATAGCGTAGTGGCCTACGAGCAGTACTTC. As protein: CASSYSVVAYEQYF.

V gene TRBV28 combines with J gene TRBJ2-7, with 8 nucleotides matching TRBD1. The V and J ends lost 7 bases and 7 bases, in that order; junction bases with no gene match: 9. CDR1 is MDHEN and CDR2 is SYDVKM in the germline V gene. CDR3 length: 13 amino acids. In DNA form, the CDR3 reads TGTGCCAGCAAGCTGGCAGGGGGCGGAGAGCAGTACTTC. Translated: CASKLAGGGEQYF.

This chain links TRBV30 with TRBJ1-5; no definite D call. Trimming left V 0 bases short and J 1 base short, with 19 bases between. The CDR3 loop spans 18 amino acids. The V gene's germline CDR1 is GTSNPN and CDR2 SVGIG (reference sequence). The CDR3 nucleotides read TGTGCCTGGAGTGTTTCCGGAAGGGAGGGCGGGAGCAATCAGCCCCAGCATTTT. It encodes CAWSVSGREGGSNQPQHF.

J is TRBJ2-2 and V is TRBV5-1; D possibly corresponds to TRBD1 (5 bases). The germline gives CDR1 SGHRS, CDR2 YFSETQ. The CDR3 has 17 amino acids. V lost 4 bases and J lost 5, with 21 bases in between. The CDR3 bases are TGCGCCAGCAGCCGCCGTAGAGACAGTCATGAGACCGGGGAGCTGTTTTTT. It codes for CASSRRRDSHETGELFF.

The CDR3 loop is CASSTTSGRISEQYF. The CDR3 coding sequence is TGTGCCAGCAGCACAACTAGCGGGAGAATTAGCGAGCAGTACTTC. This chain uses TRBV7-3 with TRBJ2-7; TRBD2 matches 11 bases. The CDR3 loop spans 15 amino acids. The V and J ends lost 5 bases and 6 bases, in that order; junction bases with no gene match: 9. Germline V CDR1 and CDR2: SGHTA, FQGTGA.

Only one count was recorded for this clone. The genes are TRBV29-1 and TRBJ2-1, with 10 bases identical to TRBD2. Germline CDR1 and CDR2: SQVTM and ANQGSEA. The CDR3 sequence is 20 residues long. Germline trimming cut 2 bases from V and 2 bases from J; bases unmatched to any gene: 18. The CDR3 coding sequence is TGCAGCGTTGAAACCCCGATCTCCTTAGCGGGAGGTCCCCCCTACAATGAGCAGTTCTTC. This gives the protein CSVETPISLAGGPPYNEQFF.

The J gene is TRBJ2-1, the V gene TRBV7-2; D might be TRBD2 (5 bases). The CDR3 extends over 16 amino acids. Trimming left V 5 bases short and J 3 bases short, with 17 bases between. Germline lookup yields CDR1 SGHTA and CDR2 FQGNSA. CDR3 region: CASSPSYQRLYNEQFF. The CDR3 coding sequence is TGTGCCAGCAGCCCCTCATACCAGCGGCTCTACAATGAGCAGTTCTTC.

The chain uses TRBV28 and TRBJ2-7, with unresolved D. CDR1 is MDHEN, CDR2 SYDVKM, per germline. The CDR3 is 15 amino acids. V lost 2 bases and J 2 bases, leaving 13 bases between the germline ends. CDR3 region: CASSLRVACAYEQYF. In DNA, the CDR3 is TGTGCCAGCAGTTTACGGGTTGCGTGTGCCTACGAGCAGTACTTC. Looking up the rest from reference TRBV28 and TRBJ2-7 gives the full variable domain: DVKVTQSSRYLVKRTGEKVFLECVQDMDHENMFWYRQDPGLGLRLIYFSYDVKMKEKGDIPEGYSVSREKKERFSLILESASTNQTSMYLCASSLRVACAYEQYFGPGTRLTVT.

J is TRBJ1-1 and V is TRBV6-1; TRBD1 matches at 10 bases. Trimming at V came to 9 bases and at J to 3 bases, leaving 4 bases not matched to a gene. The CDR3 runs 13 residues. Germline values: CDR1 MNHNS, CDR2 SASEGT. CDR3 nucleotides: TGTGCCAGTCCTGGACAGGGGGACACTGAAGCTTTCTTT. Translated: CASPGQGDTEAFF.

This sequence joins TRBV28 and TRBJ2-7; 11 positions match TRBD1. V trimming: 6 bases; J trimming: 1 base; junction bases outside the gene matches: 2. Germline values: CDR1 MDHEN, CDR2 SYDVKM. The CDR3 contains 14 residues. In DNA, the CDR3 is TGTGCCAGCAGAGGACAGGGGGCGTCCTACGAGCAGTACTTC. This gives the protein CASRGQGASYEQYF.

V is TRBV2 and J is TRBJ2-2, with 8 bases that match TRBD1. CDR3 length: 14 amino acids. V dropped 4 bases and J dropped 3; count of bases not matched to a gene: 1. Germline values: CDR1 SNHLY, CDR2 FYNNEI. In DNA form, the CDR3 reads TGTGCCAGCAGTGGGGGACAGGACACCGGGGAGCTGTTTTTT. Amino acid sequence: CASSGGQDTGELFF.

The count of this clone is one. The CDR3 sequence: CASSLPRTGNYGYTF. The CDR3 nucleotides read TGTGCCAGCAGTTTACCGCGGACGGGGAACTATGGCTACACCTTC. The J gene is TRBJ1-2, the V gene TRBV6-6; D is undetermined. Trimming took 4 bases from V and 2 from J, leaving 14 bases between them. Germline V gene lookup returns CDR1 MNHNY and CDR2 SVGAGI (reference sequence). There are 15 residues in the CDR3.

As DNA, the CDR3 is TGCGCCAGCAGCCAAGATGCGGCAGGGCCCTTACTCTTGGGAAACACCATATATTTT. Protein sequence: CASSQDAAGPLLLGNTIYF. The V gene is TRBV4-1, the J gene TRBJ1-3; weak D call: TRBD1 (5 bases). Trimming removed 0 bases at V and 4 bases at J, with 22 bases between. CDR3 length equals 19 residues. The germline V gene encodes CDR1 MGHRA and CDR2 YSYEKL.

This clone was observed a single time. This chain joins TRBV2 and TRBJ1-4, with a weak D call TRBD1 (5 bases). CDR1 and CDR2 from the germline V gene are SNHLY and FYNNEI. Deletions cut 4 bases from V and 2 bases from J, with 20 bases between. The CDR3 runs to 18 residues. The CDR3 region is CASSVPGLLPRTNEKLFF. The CDR3 coding sequence is TGTGCCAGCAGTGTACCGGGACTCCTACCCCGTACTAATGAAAAACTGTTTTTT. Based on the CDR3 plus reference TRBV2 and TRBJ1-4, the full variable domain is EPEVTQTPSHQVTQMGQEVILRCVPISNHLYFYWYRQILGQKVEFLVSFYNNEISEKSEIFDDQFSVERPDGSNFTLKIRSTKLEDSAMYFCASSVPGLLPRTNEKLFFGSGTQLSVL.

The rearrangement joins TRBV19 to TRBJ2-7; D may be TRBD1 (6 bases). This CDR3 is built from 14 residues. V was trimmed by 3 bases and J by 4 bases, leaving 13 bases between them. Per germline, CDR1 LNHDA and CDR2 SQIVND (reference sequence). In DNA, the CDR3 is TGTGCCAGTAGTATTCACAGGGAAAGATACGAGCAGTACTTC. The encoded protein is CASSIHRERYEQYF.

This sequence joins TRBV21-1 and TRBJ2-7; the DNA was not used to check the table's D call, TRBD2. TRBV21-1 is recorded as a pseudogene. CDR3 length: 18 amino acids. This CDR3 reads CASSKTGTSGKGDYEQYF. The DNA for the CDR3 is TGTGCCAGCAGCAAAACCGGGACTAGCGGGAAAGGGGATTACGAGCAGTACTTC.